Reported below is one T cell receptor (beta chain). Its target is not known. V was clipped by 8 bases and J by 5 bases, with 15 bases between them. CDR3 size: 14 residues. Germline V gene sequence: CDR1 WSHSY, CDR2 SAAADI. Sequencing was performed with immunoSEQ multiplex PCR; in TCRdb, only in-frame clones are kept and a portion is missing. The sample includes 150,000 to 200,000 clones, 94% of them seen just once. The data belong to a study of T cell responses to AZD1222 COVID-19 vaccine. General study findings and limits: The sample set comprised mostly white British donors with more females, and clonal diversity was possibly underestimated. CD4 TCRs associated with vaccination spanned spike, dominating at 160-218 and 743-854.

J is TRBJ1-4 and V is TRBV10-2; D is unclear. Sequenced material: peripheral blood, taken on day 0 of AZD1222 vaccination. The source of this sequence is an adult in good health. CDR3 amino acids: CASGSRRPNEKLFF. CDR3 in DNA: TGCGCCAGCGGGTCCCGACGGCCGAATGAAAAACTGTTTTTT.